This T cell receptor beta chain was captured in a study of metastatic and nonmetastatic thyroid tumors. Study details: Patients with malignant and benign thyroid disease provided blood and tumor or nodule tissue, whose repertoires were compared.

This clone was seen repeatedly, ten times or more. Its matching antigen is unknown. In germline, CDR1 is SEHNR, CDR2 FQNEAQ (reference sequence). The CDR3 sequence is 13 residues long. After removal of 7 bases from V and 5 bases from J, the junction contained 8 bases not matched to a gene. Authors' processing steps: The study's classifier, a distant-metastasis tool for papillary thyroid cancer, was built using CDR3 differences across clinicopathological groups. TCRdb re-analyzed the PCR reads through MiXCR. These V and J calls are TCRdb output, not the study's own analysis. The sample contains approximately 58,000 clones, approximately 22% of which appear only once. General study results and limits: Within blood and tumor, benign nodules reportedly had significantly lower TCR beta diversity than malignant thyroid tumors did.

Among the patients, none had received any treatment before thyroid surgery. The chain uses TRBV7-9 and TRBJ2-7, with TRBD1 matching 7 bases. This TCR was recovered from a female donor with papillary thyroid cancer or a benign thyroid nodule (not recorded which). Some clones in this sample may be carry-over from other donors' samples. Material: blood. The DNA of the CDR3 is TGTGCCAGCACCGACCAGGGGGTCCACGAGCAGTACTTC. Translated, it gives CASTDQGVHEQYF.